These 27 T cell receptor beta chains were all obtained from the same sample, sequenced in a study of identical twins. Each CDR3 protein is one row after TCRdb ran MiXCR on the 5' RACE reads. The top ten clones hold 8.5% to 10% of a sample with 400,000 or so distinct CDR3 sequences, around 9.7% of them seen once. The specimen was naive T cells sorted from blood. Receptor source: a woman aged 45 to 65 in good health.

This chain uses TRBV20-1 with TRBJ2-1; 16 bases are a match to TRBD2. Germline CDR1 reads DFQATT; CDR2 reads SNEGSKA (reference sequence). CDR3 length equals 17 residues. Trimming removed 3 bases from V and 2 bases from J; junction bases left unmatched: 4. CDR3 in DNA: TGCAGTGCTAGCACCGGGACTAGCGGGAGGGCCTACAATGAGCAGTTCTTC. Protein sequence: CSASTGTSGRAYNEQFF.

This clonotype came up a few times. V is TRBV12-3 or TRBV12-4 and J is TRBJ1-5; D is undetermined. This CDR3 has 12 amino acids. With 3 bases removed from V and 6 bases from J, the gap between germline ends came to 6 bases. CDR3 DNA sequence: TGTGCCAGCAGTTTTAGGGCTCAGCCCCAGCATTTT. It encodes CASSFRAQPQHF.

The chain combines TRBV5-1 with TRBJ2-1, with a weak D call TRBD2 (6 bases). The CDR3 is made up of 15 amino acids. Germline lookup yields CDR1 SGHRS and CDR2 YFSETQ. V was trimmed by 7 bases and J by 3 bases, leaving 17 bases between them. CDR3 protein: CASGEGSGRYNEQFF. The DNA for the CDR3 is TGCGCCAGCGGAGAGGGGAGCGGGCGCTACAATGAGCAGTTCTTC.

This clonotype was found many times. This chain connects TRBV29-1 to TRBJ2-1; D might be TRBD2 (6 bases). V was pared by 7 bases and J by 2 bases, with 18 bases between. Germline values: CDR1 SQVTM, CDR2 ANQGSEA. The CDR3 spans 15 residues. The CDR3 DNA is TGCAGCGCGAGACTAGTTACCGGCCCCTACAATGAGCAGTTCTTC. Its protein product is CSARLVTGPYNEQFF.

This chain links TRBV18 with TRBJ1-6; the D is unclear. CDR3 length equals 15 residues. Trimming stripped 2 bases from V and 5 bases from J, with 10 bases between. Germline CDR1 KGHSH, CDR2 LQKENI. CDR3: CASSPGGENNSPLHF. In DNA, the CDR3 is TGTGCCAGCTCACCAGGCGGAGAGAATAATTCACCCCTCCACTTT.

This chain connects TRBV4-1 to TRBJ2-1, with 11 bases matching TRBD2. J was trimmed by 10 bases and V by 4 bases; bases with no gene match: 15. This CDR3 spans 17 amino acids. Germline assignment: CDR1 MGHRA and CDR2 YSYEKL. The CDR3 here is CASSLTGLAGGVGEQFF. The DNA of the CDR3 is TGCGCCAGCAGCCTCACTGGGCTAGCGGGGGGCGTAGGGGAGCAGTTCTTC.

The CDR3: CASSPPSGREQFF. The CDR3 DNA reads TGTGCCAGCAGCCCGCCAAGCGGGAGGGAGCAGTTCTTC. This chain uses TRBV5-4 with TRBJ2-1, with 9 positions matching TRBD2. Trimming at V came to 4 bases and at J to 10 bases, leaving 6 bases not matched to a gene. The CDR3 is 13 amino acids. CDR1 and CDR2 (germline): SGHNT, YYREEE (reference sequence).

This clonotype showed up many times. This chain connects TRBV19 to TRBJ1-2, with a possible D match to TRBD1 (6 bases). The CDR3 length is 15 residues. Deletions cut 0 bases from V and 6 bases from J, with 14 bases between. CDR1 LNHDA and CDR2 SQIVND come from the germline V gene (reference sequence). CDR3 sequence: CASSIDIQGVDGYTF. CDR3 DNA sequence: TGTGCCAGTAGTATAGATATACAGGGAGTTGATGGCTACACCTTC.

The chain uses TRBV29-1 and TRBJ2-7; 9 bases map to TRBD1. From germline, CDR1 is SQVTM and CDR2 ANQGSEA. Trimming took 1 base from V and 3 from J; bases not matched to a gene: 7. The CDR3 consists of 15 residues. The CDR3 is CSVEGVDRGVYEQYF. The CDR3, as DNA: TGCAGCGTTGAAGGGGTTGACAGGGGGGTCTACGAGCAGTACTTC.

In this sample, this clonotype turned up many times. The chain links TRBV29-1 to TRBJ2-1; TRBD1 matches at 10 bases. Germline V gene data show CDR1 as SQVTM and CDR2 as ANQGSEA. The CDR3 sequence is 17 residues long. V lost 4 bases to trimming and J lost 6 bases; unmatched junction nucleotides: 15. The CDR3: CSVADRGPSGHVNEQFF. The CDR3 bases are TGCAGCGTTGCTGACAGGGGGCCCAGCGGGCATGTCAATGAGCAGTTCTTC.

This clonotype was recorded once. The chain couples TRBV6-5 to TRBJ2-1, with a possible D match to TRBD2 (5 bases). Trimming removed 4 bases from V and 7 bases from J, with 17 bases in between. The CDR3 consists of 15 residues. Germline CDR1 MNHEY, CDR2 SVGAGI. The CDR3 is CASSSPSGPLNEQFF. CDR3 nucleotides: TGTGCCAGCAGTTCCCCGAGCGGCCCTCTGAATGAGCAGTTCTTC.

The sample holds many counts of this clonotype. The V and J genes are TRBV5-1 and TRBJ2-5, with a tentative D call TRBD1 (5 bases). The CDR3 is 16 amino acids. V shed 0 bases and J shed 2 bases, with 14 bases lying between them. CDR1 and CDR2 (germline): SGHRS, YFSETQ. This chain's CDR3 is CASSLVGQPKQETQYF. DNA for the CDR3: TGCGCCAGCAGCTTGGTGGGGCAGCCCAAGCAAGAGACCCAGTACTTC.

This clonotype occurred a few times. J is TRBJ2-1 and V is TRBV14, with TRBD2 matching over 7 bases. The CDR3 spans 15 residues. Germline trimming cut 3 bases from V and 3 bases from J; bases unmatched to any gene: 5. Germline-derived CDR1 and CDR2 are SGHDN and FVKESK. CDR3 bases: TGTGCCAGCAGCCACCTAGCGGAGTACTACAATGAGCAGTTCTTC. Its translation: CASSHLAEYYNEQFF.

Comment on this clonotype: A read error may explain this, as a much larger clone is one base away. The CDR3 reads CASSMDHSYNEQFF. CDR3 nucleotide sequence: TGTGCCAGCAGCATGGACCACTCCTACAATGAGCAGTTCTTC. The V call is TRBV11-2, the J call TRBJ2-1; no reliable D call. Trimming took 5 bases from V and 0 from J, leaving 8 bases between them. This CDR3 comprises 14 residues. Germline assignment: CDR1 SGHAT and CDR2 FQNNGV.

The chain is built from TRBV12-3 or TRBV12-4 and TRBJ2-1; TRBD2 matches at 10 bases. CDR3 length: 14 amino acids. V lost 8 bases, J lost 14 bases, and 15 bases stayed unmatched. The CDR3 bases are TGTGCCAGCCGTAAAGCGGGAGGGCCGACTATGGAGTTCTTC. Its translation: CASRKAGGPTMEFF.

This sequence joins TRBV12-3 or TRBV12-4 and TRBJ2-2; D might be TRBD2 (5 bases). The CDR3 length is 14 residues. The V end was cut by 6 bases, the J end by 6 bases, with 14 bases between. In DNA, the CDR3 is TGTGCCAGCAGATTACTAGTTTCGCCCGGGGAGCTGTTTTTT. Amino acid sequence: CASRLLVSPGELFF.

This clonotype was seen many times. The gene calls are TRBV15 and TRBJ2-1; the D gene is possibly TRBD2 (5 bases). CDR1 is LNHNV and CDR2 is YYDKDF in the germline V gene (reference sequence). Deletions cut 1 base from V and 0 bases from J, with 7 bases between. This CDR3 is built from 15 residues. CDR3 bases: TGTGCCACCAGCAGAGCGAGGGACTCCTACAATGAGCAGTTCTTC. Amino acid sequence: CATSRARDSYNEQFF.

This clonotype was recorded many times. The chain employs TRBV5-1 and TRBJ2-2; weak D call: TRBD1 (6 bases). The CDR3 extends over 15 amino acids. CDR1 and CDR2 from the germline V gene are SGHRS and YFSETQ. The V and J ends lost 4 bases and 7 bases respectively, with 17 bases between them. This CDR3 is CASSLRQDQHGELFF. The CDR3 DNA reads TGCGCCAGCAGCCTGAGACAGGATCAACACGGGGAGCTGTTTTTT.

This clonotype was detected ten times or more. The V call is TRBV12-3 or TRBV12-4, the J call TRBJ1-1, with D possibly TRBD1 on 5 matching bases. V was pared by 3 bases and J by 4 bases, with 15 bases between. The CDR3 totals 15 residues. CDR3 in DNA: TGTGCCAGCAGTTTTCTGGCACCGAGGGGCACTGAAGCTTTCTTT. Protein product: CASSFLAPRGTEAFF.

This clonotype has a handful of counts. The V gene is TRBV5-1, the J gene TRBJ2-1; D not certain. The germline gives CDR1 SGHRS, CDR2 YFSETQ. The V end lost 0 bases, the J end lost 10 bases, and 11 bases lay between the germline ends. The CDR3 consists of 13 residues. CDR3 nucleotide sequence: TGCGCCAGCAGCTTGGAGGGTAGCAAGGAGCAGTTCTTC. This gives the protein CASSLEGSKEQFF.

The chain employs TRBV28 and TRBJ2-2; D ambiguous. This CDR3 is 15 amino acids long. The V gene lost 5 bases and the J gene lost 4 bases, with 14 bases spanning the gap. The V gene's germline CDR1 is MDHEN and CDR2 SYDVKM. The CDR3: CASSNHIASTGELFF. In DNA, the CDR3 is TGTGCCAGCAGTAACCATATAGCCTCCACCGGGGAGCTGTTTTTT.

The genes are TRBV12-5 and TRBJ2-3; D gene ambiguous. Germline loops: CDR1 LGHNT, CDR2 FRNRAP. Trimming pared 9 bases from V and 2 bases from J, leaving 15 bases between. This CDR3 is built from 14 residues. The CDR3 DNA reads TGTGCTAGCTTACTGGACCTGTCCACAGATACGCAGTATTTT. This encodes CASLLDLSTDTQYF.

The chain links TRBV2 to TRBJ2-1; 9 positions agree with TRBD2. The CDR3 contains 14 residues. CDR1 and CDR2 from the germline V gene are SNHLY and FYNNEI. The J segment lost 8 bases and the V segment lost 6 bases, leaving 8 bases of the junction unmatched. The CDR3 loop is CASRVAGVGYEQFF. DNA for the CDR3: TGTGCCAGCAGGGTAGCGGGAGTAGGGTATGAGCAGTTCTTC. Full variable domain (missing parts from reference TRBV2 and TRBJ2-1): EPEVTQTPSHQVTQMGQEVILRCVPISNHLYFYWYRQILGQKVEFLVSFYNNEISEKSEIFDDQFSVERPDGSNFTLKIRSTKLEDSAMYFCASRVAGVGYEQFFGPGTRLTVL.

This clonotype appeared many times. The chain has TRBV12-3 or TRBV12-4 and TRBJ2-1, with D tentatively TRBD2 (5 bases). V lost 6 bases, J lost 4 bases, and 16 bases lay in between. This CDR3 spans 15 amino acids. CDR3: CASRDLRRPYNEQFF. CDR3 sequence (DNA): TGTGCCAGCAGGGACTTGCGGCGACCGTACAATGAGCAGTTCTTC.

This chain uses TRBV11-3 with TRBJ2-3; 9 bases are a match to TRBD2. With V trimmed by 3 bases and J by 6 bases, 4 bases remained unmatched. The CDR3 has 14 amino acids. Germline CDR1 reads SGHNT; CDR2 reads YENEEA. For the CDR3, the DNA is TGTGCCAGCAGCTTCCGGACTAGCGTGGATACGCAGTATTTT. This gives the protein CASSFRTSVDTQYF.

V is TRBV20-1 and J is TRBJ2-5, with D unresolved. CDR3 length: 10 amino acids. The V gene's germline CDR1 is DFQATT and CDR2 SNEGSKA (reference sequence). Between the trimmed V and J ends, which lost 3 bases and 5 bases, there was a span of 4 bases. Here the CDR3 reads CSASFETQYF. The CDR3 bases are TGCAGTGCTAGCTTCGAGACCCAGTACTTC.

In DNA form, the CDR3 reads TGTGCCAGCAGTTCTACCATAACAGTGAACACTGAAGCTTTCTTT. Protein product: CASSSTITVNTEAFF. The chain links TRBV6-5 to TRBJ1-1; no clear D gene. Germline V lookup: CDR1 MNHEY, CDR2 SVGAGI. With 4 bases removed from V and 0 bases from J, the gap between germline ends came to 12 bases. CDR3 size: 15 residues.